This T cell receptor beta chain was captured by sequencing in a study of blood T cell repertoires in COVID-19. Study information: Acute and convalescent COVID-19 specimens originated in the United States, Italy and Spain.

Trimming removed 2 bases at V and 4 bases at J, with 10 bases between. Germline-derived CDR1 and CDR2 are KGHDR and SFDVKD. This CDR3 has 14 residues. Participants were aged roughly 18 to 100 years from approximately 24 US areas. Researchers sorted participants into cohorts using their self-reported clinical history. Per the study methods: Cell counts per sample came from amplifying reference gene primers. Clones were read by immunoSEQ multiplex PCR, and TCRdb kept only the in-frame ones, dropping some. V and J calls and clone size are those listed in that table; D and trimming were worked out from the DNA. The repertoire consists of under 300,000 clones, with 89% occurring once and the leading ten covering about 1.7%.

This receptor was identified in a woman aged 40 to 49 who had recovered from COVID-19. Source material: PBMCs or T cells enriched from blood (not recorded which). The chain uses TRBV24-1 and TRBJ1-2; no reliable D call. CDR3 DNA sequence: TGTGCCACCAGTGATTCTCGGACTCCCTATGGCTACACCTTC. It yields the protein CATSDSRTPYGYTF.